Included here is one T cell receptor beta chain sequence, with context. With 7 bases removed from V and 2 bases from J, the gap between germline ends came to 13 bases. This CDR3 is 14 amino acids long. Each TCR beta library was made by quantitative 5'-RACE that incorporated molecular barcodes. TCRdb re-called the 5' RACE reads through MiXCR, storing one row per CDR3 protein. The table includes about 160,000 distinct CDR3 sequences, roughly 18% detected once. The data originate from a study of CD8 T cells in ankylosing spondylitis. V and J are TRBV12-3 or TRBV12-4 and TRBJ2-3, with D maybe TRBD2 (7 bases). This clonotype was obtained from a male donor with ankylosing spondylitis or in good health (not recorded which). The sequenced sample consisted of blood, either unsorted or a sorted T cell fraction (not recorded which). The CDR3 spells CASIQGGDTDTQYF. Written as DNA, the CDR3 is TGTGCCAGCATACAGGGAGGGGACACAGATACGCAGTATTTT.